The rows below give T cell receptor beta chains drawn from one sample of a study of blood T cells in healthy people across ages. MiXCR was run by TCRdb on the 5' RACE reads, yielding one entry per CDR3 protein. The sample records roughly 700,000 distinct CDR3 sequences, 32% being singletons. Sequencing was performed on blood. Source of these receptors: a woman aged 80 or older in good health. The CDR3 runs from the conserved cysteine through the conserved F or W. The order of the fields is CDR3 DNA, CDR3 protein, J gene, D gene, V gene, clone size. D genes are given only for firm matches. Size is omitted from some rows. Given values are once, few, many or a class for expanded clones.

TGTGCCAGCAGCGCGTCTGGGGTGCAAGAGACCCAGTACTTC CASSASGVQETQYF TRBJ2-5 - TRBV7-9 once
TGTGCCAGCAGCGTAGGCATCGGACAGGGTGGTATATGGGCTAATGAAAAACTGTTTTTT CASSVGIGQGGIWANEKLFF TRBJ1-4 TRBD1 TRBV9 -
TGTGCCAGCAGCTTTAAGGGGCGACCTAATGAAAAACTGTTTTTT CASSFKGRPNEKLFF TRBJ1-4 - TRBV7-9 -
TGTGCCAGCACCCCCTTAGGGCCCACCGGGGAGCTGTTTTTT CASTPLGPTGELFF TRBJ2-2 - TRBV7-2 many
TGCAGTGCTAGAGACCCTTCCGGGAGGACCTACAATGAGCAGTTCTTC CSARDPSGRTYNEQFF TRBJ2-1 TRBD2 TRBV20-1 -
TGTGCCAGTAGTATTGACGGCTATGGCTACACCTTC CASSIDGYGYTF TRBJ1-2 - TRBV12-3/TRBV12-4 -
TGTGCCAACAGCTTTGGGGGGCAAGAGACCCAGTACTTC CANSFGGQETQYF TRBJ2-5 - TRBV7-9 -
TGCGCCAGCAGCCAACGGACAGGGGCCCCTGGAGGCTACACCTTC CASSQRTGAPGGYTF TRBJ1-2 TRBD1 TRBV4-3 many
TGTGCCAGCAGTTTTCTGTCTACCCGAGCCCACGAGCAGTACTTC CASSFLSTRAHEQYF TRBJ2-7 - TRBV12-3/TRBV12-4 many
TGTAGTGCTGGGGGGCAACCGGGTCAGCCCCAGCATTTT CSAGGQPGQPQHF TRBJ1-5 - TRBV20-1 -
TGTGCCAGCCAGGACAGGGGTGACTATGGCTACACCTTC CASQDRGDYGYTF TRBJ1-2 TRBD1 TRBV3-1 -
TGCAGCGCTTCGGGACAGTCCTACTACGAGCAGTACTTC CSASGQSYYEQYF TRBJ2-7 TRBD1 TRBV29-1 -
TGCGCCAGCAACGGTGGGGGGCACCCCTACGAGCAGTACTTC CASNGGGHPYEQYF TRBJ2-7 - TRBV5-1 -
TGTGCCTGGACGGAGTTGGGGCAGAACTATGGCTACACCTTC CAWTELGQNYGYTF TRBJ1-2 - TRBV30 few
TGTGCCAGCAGTTCCGGACTGGTAGATACGCAGTATTTT CASSSGLVDTQYF TRBJ2-3 - TRBV12-3/TRBV12-4 -
TGCAGTGCTAGATTAGAGGACAGGTACAATCAGCCCCAGCATTTT CSARLEDRYNQPQHF TRBJ1-5 TRBD1 TRBV20-1 -
TGCGCCAGCAGCTCCGGGGAGGATACGCAGTATTTT CASSSGEDTQYF TRBJ2-3 - TRBV5-1 many
TGTGCCAGCAGTGAAGGGGACAGGAAAGCTTTCTTT CASSEGDRKAFF TRBJ1-1 TRBD1 TRBV25-1 -
TGCGCCACAAGACAGGGGATGAACACTGAAGCTTTCTTT CATRQGMNTEAFF TRBJ1-1 TRBD1 TRBV5-1 -
TGTGCCAGCAGCCGGAACAGGGGGTCGAACACCGGGGAGCTGTTTTTT CASSRNRGSNTGELFF TRBJ2-2 TRBD1 TRBV11-2 -
TGCGCCAGCAGCTTGGAAATGGGTCGGAGCTATGGCTACACCTTC CASSLEMGRSYGYTF TRBJ1-2 - TRBV5-1 -
TGTGCCAGCAGTTCTCGGAGGGGCACAACTAATGAAAAACTGTTTTTT CASSSRRGTTNEKLFF TRBJ1-4 - TRBV28 few
TGTGCCAGCAGTGAAGGGCAAGCCACTGAAGCTTTCTTT CASSEGQATEAFF TRBJ1-1 - TRBV6-1 few
TGCAGCGTTGAATCGCAGGGGGCGGACACCGGGGAGCTGTTTTTT CSVESQGADTGELFF TRBJ2-2 TRBD1 TRBV29-1 few
TGCAGTGCTCTAGCGGGGAGTTTCTACAATGAGCAGTTCTTC CSALAGSFYNEQFF TRBJ2-1 TRBD2 TRBV20-1 -
TGTGCCAGCACCCTAGGCGGGAGCTTCCTCGAGAACGAGCAGTACTTC CASTLGGSFLENEQYF TRBJ2-7 TRBD2 TRBV5-4 many
TGCGCCAGCAGCTTGGTCGACACCACAGATACGCAGTATTTT CASSLVDTTDTQYF TRBJ2-3 - TRBV5-1 many
TGTGCCTGGAGTGTAAGTCTAAGGAACACTGAAGCTTTCTTT CAWSVSLRNTEAFF TRBJ1-1 - TRBV30 -
TGTGCCAGCAGTAGTACTAACGGGGGAACTAATGAGCAGTTCTTT CASSSTNGGTNEQFF TRBJ2-1 - TRBV6-6 -
TGCAGTGCTAACTGGGTAGATACGCAGTATTTT CSANWVDTQYF TRBJ2-3 - TRBV20-1 many
TGCAGTGCTGGGCAGGCAAACCTATATGGCTACACCTTC CSAGQANLYGYTF TRBJ1-2 - TRBV20-1 many
TGTGCCAGCAGTTTAGGGGACCCCTATGGCTACACCTTC CASSLGDPYGYTF TRBJ1-2 - TRBV28 many
TGCGCCAGCAGCTTGGTGGGGGCGGCGTTCGACGAGCAGTACTTC CASSLVGAAFDEQYF TRBJ2-7 - TRBV5-1 many
TGTGCCAGCAGTTTGGGGGCAGGCGTCGACGAGCAGTACTTC CASSLGAGVDEQYF TRBJ2-7 - TRBV27 many
TGTGCCAGCAGTGAAGTGGGGGGGCGGATCACTGAAGCTTTCTTT CASSEVGGRITEAFF TRBJ1-1 - TRBV6-1 -
TGTGCCAGCAGCTTGGGGCTTCCACCCCTCCACTTT CASSLGLPPLHF TRBJ1-6 - TRBV5-5 -
TGTGCCAGCAGCTCCTGGGGGGCTGGGGCCAACGTCCTGACTTTC CASSSWGAGANVLTF TRBJ2-6 - TRBV7-8 many
TGTGCCAGCAGACCCGGGACAGGGCCGGGCACCGGGGAGCTGTTTTTT CASRPGTGPGTGELFF TRBJ2-2 TRBD1 TRBV11-2 -
TGTGCCAGCAGCTGGGGGGGCAAGATCTCTTCCTACAATGAGCAGTTCTTC CASSWGGKISSYNEQFF TRBJ2-1 - TRBV5-6 many
TGTGCCAGCAGCTTAAACAGCAATGAGCAGTTCTTC CASSLNSNEQFF TRBJ2-1 - TRBV7-3 many
TGCAGTGCTAGAGATCCAGGGATAGGCACTGAAGCTTTCTTT CSARDPGIGTEAFF TRBJ1-1 - TRBV20-1 many
TGCAGTGCTGCCCGACAGGGGGCGAAGGATTCACCCCTCCACTTT CSAARQGAKDSPLHF TRBJ1-6 TRBD1 TRBV20-1 -
TGTGCCAGCAGCACAGGACAGGCAGGTCAGCCCCAGCATTTT CASSTGQAGQPQHF TRBJ1-5 TRBD1 TRBV7-9 many